This paragraph reports one T cell receptor (beta chain). The antigen is not known. The CDR3 has 15 amino acids. Germline lookup yields CDR1 SGHTA and CDR2 FQGNSA. V gave up 4 bases and J gave up 6 bases; unmatched junction bases: 10. This sample was taken from a study of cytomegalovirus exposure and HLA in healthy donors. Study as a whole: Tens of millions of unique TCRs from HLA-typed donors made up an early data release.

Both 60 Vbeta primers and 13 Jbeta primers went into the PCR. Produced via immunoSEQ multiplex PCR; TCRdb's table is partial and in-frame only. The sample contains about 130,000 clones, 80% of which appear only once. Study results and limitations: Another analysis was done later, and it associated around 16,000 TCR beta sequences with HLA alleles at 0.05 false discovery rate. A previous analysis found most TCR beta V segments productive roughly 90% or roughly 30% of the time. Per published reports, the classifier diagnosed cytomegalovirus status with high specificity and sensitivity.

This chain joins TRBV7-2 and TRBJ2-7, with 9 bases fitting TRBD2. Sequences were obtained from PBMCs. The receptor comes from a woman in her thirties or forties in good health and CMV-seronegative. CDR3 DNA sequence: TGTGCCAGCAGCTCCACCGGGACTAGCATCTCCGAGCAGTACTTC. Protein product: CASSSTGTSISEQYF. Using reference TRBV7-2 and TRBJ2-7 for the parts outside the CDR3, the full variable domain is GAGVSQSPSNKVTEKGKDVELRCDPISGHTALYWYRQSLGQGLEFLIYFQGNSAPDKSGLPSDRFSAERTGGSVSTLTIQRTQQEDSAVYLCASSSTGTSISEQYFGPGTRLTVT.